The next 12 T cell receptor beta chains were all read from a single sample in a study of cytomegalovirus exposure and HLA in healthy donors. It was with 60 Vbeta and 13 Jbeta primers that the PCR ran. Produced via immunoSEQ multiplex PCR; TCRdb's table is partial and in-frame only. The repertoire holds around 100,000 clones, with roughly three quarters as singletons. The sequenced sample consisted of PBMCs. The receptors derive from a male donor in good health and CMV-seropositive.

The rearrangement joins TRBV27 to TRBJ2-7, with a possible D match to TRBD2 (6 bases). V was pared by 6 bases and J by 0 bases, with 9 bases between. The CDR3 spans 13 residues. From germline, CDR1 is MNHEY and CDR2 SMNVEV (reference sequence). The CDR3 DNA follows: TGTGCCAGCAGGCGGGACGGCTCCTACGAGCAGTACTTC. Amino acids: CASRRDGSYEQYF.

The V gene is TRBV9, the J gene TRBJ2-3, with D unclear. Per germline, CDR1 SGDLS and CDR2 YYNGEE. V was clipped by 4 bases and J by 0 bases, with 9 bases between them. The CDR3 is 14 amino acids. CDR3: CASSPQTSTDTQYF. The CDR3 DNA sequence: TGTGCCAGCAGCCCCCAGACTAGCACAGATACGCAGTATTTT.

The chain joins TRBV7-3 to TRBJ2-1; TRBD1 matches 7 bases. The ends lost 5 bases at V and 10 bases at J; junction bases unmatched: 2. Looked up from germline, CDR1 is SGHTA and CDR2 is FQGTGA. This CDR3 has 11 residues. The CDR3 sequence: CASSMTGEQFF. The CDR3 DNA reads TGTGCCAGCAGCATGACAGGGGAGCAGTTCTTC.

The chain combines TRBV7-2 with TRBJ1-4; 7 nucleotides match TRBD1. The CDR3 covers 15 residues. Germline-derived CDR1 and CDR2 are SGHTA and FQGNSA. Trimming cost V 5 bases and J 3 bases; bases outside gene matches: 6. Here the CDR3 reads CASSTNRGANEKLFF. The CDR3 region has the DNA TGTGCCAGCAGCACGAACAGGGGAGCTAATGAAAAACTGTTTTTT. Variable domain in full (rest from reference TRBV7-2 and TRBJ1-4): GAGVSQSPSNKVTEKGKDVELRCDPISGHTALYWYRQSLGQGLEFLIYFQGNSAPDKSGLPSDRFSAERTGGSVSTLTIQRTQQEDSAVYLCASSTNRGANEKLFFGSGTQLSVL.

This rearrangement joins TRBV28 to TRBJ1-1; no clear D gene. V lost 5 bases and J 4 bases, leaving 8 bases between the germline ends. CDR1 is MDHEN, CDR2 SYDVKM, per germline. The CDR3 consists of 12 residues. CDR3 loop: CASSRRTTEAFF. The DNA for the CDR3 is TGTGCCAGCAGTAGGAGGACCACTGAAGCTTTCTTT. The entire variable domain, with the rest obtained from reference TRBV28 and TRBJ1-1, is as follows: DVKVTQSSRYLVKRTGEKVFLECVQDMDHENMFWYRQDPGLGLRLIYFSYDVKMKEKGDIPEGYSVSREKKERFSLILESASTNQTSMYLCASSRRTTEAFFGQGTRLTVV.

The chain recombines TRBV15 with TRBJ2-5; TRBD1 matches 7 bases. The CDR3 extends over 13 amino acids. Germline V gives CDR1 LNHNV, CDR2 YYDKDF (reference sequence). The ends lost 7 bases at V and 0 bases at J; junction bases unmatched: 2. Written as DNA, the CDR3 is TGTGCCACCAAACAGGGGCACCAAGAGACCCAGTACTTC. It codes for CATKQGHQETQYF.

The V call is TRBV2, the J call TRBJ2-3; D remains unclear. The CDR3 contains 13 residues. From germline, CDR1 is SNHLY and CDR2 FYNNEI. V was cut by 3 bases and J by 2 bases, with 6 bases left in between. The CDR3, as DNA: TGTGCCAGCAGTGAGGGCGTCACAGATACGCAGTATTTT. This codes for CASSEGVTDTQYF. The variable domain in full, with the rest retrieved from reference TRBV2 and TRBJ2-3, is EPEVTQTPSHQVTQMGQEVILRCVPISNHLYFYWYRQILGQKVEFLVSFYNNEISEKSEIFDDQFSVERPDGSNFTLKIRSTKLEDSAMYFCASSEGVTDTQYFGPGTRLTVL.

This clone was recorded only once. In nucleotides, the CDR3 is TGTGCCAGCAGCCAAGAACGGGACAGCTCCTACGAGCAGTACTTC. Translation: CASSQERDSSYEQYF. This chain joins TRBV4-2 and TRBJ2-5, with 7 bases lining up with TRBD1. The J call may be wrong; the DNA end is better matched by TRBJ2-7. Per the germline V gene, CDR1 is LGHNA and CDR2 is YNFKEQ. The CDR3 extends over 15 amino acids.

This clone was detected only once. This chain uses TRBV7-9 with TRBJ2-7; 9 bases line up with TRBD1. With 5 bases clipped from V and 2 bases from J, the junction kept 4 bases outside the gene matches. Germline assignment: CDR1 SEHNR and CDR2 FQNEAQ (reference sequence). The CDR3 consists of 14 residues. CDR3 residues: CASSPGTGTYEQYF. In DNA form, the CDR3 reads TGTGCCAGCAGCCCCGGGACAGGGACCTACGAGCAGTACTTC.

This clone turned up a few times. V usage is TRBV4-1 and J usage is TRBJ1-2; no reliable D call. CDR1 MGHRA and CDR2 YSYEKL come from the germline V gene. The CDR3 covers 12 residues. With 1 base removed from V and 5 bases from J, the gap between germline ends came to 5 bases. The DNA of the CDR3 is TGCGCCAGCAGCCAAGCCGGTTATGGCTACACCTTC. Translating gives CASSQAGYGYTF.

The CDR3 is CASSPPGYVDEQFF. The CDR3, as DNA: TGTGCCAGCAGTCCCCCGGGATACGTCGATGAGCAGTTCTTC. V usage is TRBV28 and J usage is TRBJ2-1, with D perhaps matching TRBD2 (5 bases). Looked up from germline, CDR1 is MDHEN and CDR2 is SYDVKM. The CDR3 runs to 14 residues. V was clipped by 5 bases and J by 8 bases, with 16 bases between them.

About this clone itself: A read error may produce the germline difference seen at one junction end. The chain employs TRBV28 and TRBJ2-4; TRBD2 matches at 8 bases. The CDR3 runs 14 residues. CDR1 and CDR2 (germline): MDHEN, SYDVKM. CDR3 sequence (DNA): TGTGCCAGCAGTCCGGGAGGGGTCAAAAACAGTCAGTACTTC. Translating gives CASSPGGVKNSQYF.